This T cell receptor (beta chain) was obtained from a study of T cell responses to AZD1222 COVID-19 vaccine (TCRdb year 2021). A note on the overall study: A total of about 240 trial participants underwent TCR sequencing, of whom about 210 received two doses of AZD1222 and roughly 25 received two doses of the MenACWY control vaccine. Trial participants were enrolled by age into 18-55, 56-69 and 70-plus year subgroups, with approximately 150, 30 and 60 TCR-sequenced participants respectively. The full study reports these points: Participants were mostly white British, with more females than males. The authors suggested clonal diversity may have been underestimated. CD4 TCRs associated with the vaccine covered the entire spike protein, and the dominant responses were in regions 160-218 and 743-854. A significant rise in spike-specific TCR breadth and depth was observed after two AZD1222 doses relative to day 0 and relative to MenACWY recipients. The 56-69-year group was small, and its depth increase did not reach significance, likely because of low power. Conclusions about previously exposed vaccinees were limited because only a handful of AZD1222 recipients were SARS-CoV-2 seropositive at baseline. No day 14 peak-response samples were available, so repertoires were characterized only after the peak T cell response. Reportedly, close to half of the unique spike-specific TCRs recognized epitopes lying outside the regions that are mutated in the B.1.351 and B.1.1.7 variants.

CDR1 and CDR2 were assigned from the germline V gene (reference sequence) as LNHDA and SQIVND. The CDR3, from cysteine to phenylalanine, totals 16 residues. Just the 48-base CDR3 DNA is kept, in frame starting at base 1. V lost 5 bases and J lost 10 bases, and the count of bases not matched to a germline gene is 9. This clone was observed a single time. Its antigen remains undetermined. Base qualities were left out, and no much larger clone turns up one base away. The meaning of the sample's time point label: about 28 days (+/-7) after the second vaccine dose. The treatment or condition label, read with the paper, signifies: meningococcal conjugate vaccine given as trial control. Vaccinee samples came from UK trials COV001 and COV002, including a single-blind randomized controlled phase 2/3 trial of AZD1222 (ChAdOx1 nCoV-19) in healthy adults. For TCRbeta chain sequencing, PBMC samples were collected from trial participants at day 0 and at day 28 after the second dose.

The CDR3 regions of human TCRbeta chains were analyzed by immunosequencing. In the original analysis: TCRs in the repertoires were matched against a reference library of SARS-CoV-2-specific TCRs that had been generated with the MIRA antigen-specificity platform. Breadth was defined as the fraction of unique TCRs that were SARS-CoV-2-associated, and depth was defined as the fraction of total T cells that were SARS-CoV-2-associated. Using the MIRA data, each spike-specific TCR was mapped to the spike region that the TCR reacts to and placed in a CD4 or CD8 class. Log10-transformed breadth and depth values were compared by one-way ANOVA with Sidak's multiple comparisons tests. Imported from immuneACCESS, the table was reduced by TCRdb to in-frame sequences with V and J called. These copies leave out some clones; in studies compared against another copy, an unresolved V gene accounts for under half, and the cause of the remainder is not known. The V and J calls and clone size were taken over from that table, and D and trimming were inferred from the DNA. The sample profile shows under 200,000 clones; around nine tenths of them were found once. The leading ten clones occupy approximately 4% of the sample.

This material consisted of peripheral blood, taken 28 days after the second dose of the MenACWY control vaccine. The sequence is built from TRBV19 and TRBJ1-6; 12 junctional bases match TRBD1. This receptor was identified in an adult who received the MenACWY meningococcal vaccine as a control. The DNA sequence is given as TGTGCCAGTAGTGGCACCGGGACAGGGGGCGGCTCACCCCTCCACTTT. This encodes CASSGTGTGGGSPLHF. Outside the CDR3, residues come from the reference TRBV19 and TRBJ1-6 proteins, so the full variable domain is: DGGITQSPKYLFRKEGQNVTLSCEQNLNHDAMYWYRQDPGQGLRLIYYSQIVNDFQKGDIAEGYSVSREKKESFPLTVTSAQKNPTAFYLCASSGTGTGGGSPLHFGNGTRLTVT.